The T cell receptor beta chain described here comes from a study of OX40 agonist ivuxolimab in advanced cancers. About the study: The group had a mean age of about 64 years, ranged from roughly 20 to 79, and was 82.7% male.

On this clone: Its target is unknown.

TCRdb's copy holds only in-frame clones and misses some; the assay was immunoSEQ multiplex PCR. Here the sample spans over 55,000 clones, around 90% being singletons. Study-wide results and caveats: Clonal expansion from baseline to week 6 occurred in both CD4+ and CD8+ T cells.

The CDR3 extends over 16 amino acids. Germline loops: CDR1 SEHNR, CDR2 FQNEAQ (reference sequence). V was cut by 5 bases and J by 0 bases, with 14 bases left in between. The cohort excluded patients with autoimmune disease history or systemic immunosuppression. The TCR was taken from an adult with an advanced solid tumor such as melanoma, head and neck, liver or kidney cancer. The material was CD4+ or CD8+ T cells sorted from blood, obtained in a trial of the OX40 agonist ivuxolimab. The V and J genes are TRBV7-9 and TRBJ2-1; tentatively, D is TRBD2 (6 bases). The CDR3 region has the DNA TGTGCCAGCAGCCCGGGACTGGGGAGCTCCTACAATGAGCAGTTCTTC. Amino acids: CASSPGLGSSYNEQFF.